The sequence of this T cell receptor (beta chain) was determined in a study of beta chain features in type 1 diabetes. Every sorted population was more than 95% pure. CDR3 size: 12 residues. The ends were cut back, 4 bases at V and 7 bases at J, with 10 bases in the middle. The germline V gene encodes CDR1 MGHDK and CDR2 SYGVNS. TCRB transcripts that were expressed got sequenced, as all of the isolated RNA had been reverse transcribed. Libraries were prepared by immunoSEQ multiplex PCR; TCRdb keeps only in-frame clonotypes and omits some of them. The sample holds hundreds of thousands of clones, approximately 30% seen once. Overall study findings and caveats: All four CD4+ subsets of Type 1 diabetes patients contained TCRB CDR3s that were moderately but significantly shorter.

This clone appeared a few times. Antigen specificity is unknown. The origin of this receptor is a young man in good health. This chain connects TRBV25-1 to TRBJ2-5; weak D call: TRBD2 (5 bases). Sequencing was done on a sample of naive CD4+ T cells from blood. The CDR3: CASSGEGGTQYF. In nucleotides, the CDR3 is TGTGCCAGCAGTGGAGAGGGTGGGACCCAGTACTTC.